Detailed here is one T cell receptor beta chain. The antigen is unknown. The data belong to a study of cytotoxic CD8 clonotypes in ibrutinib-treated CLL. Study-wide context: Treatment had run for a median roughly 13 months, range 6 to 36, when response samples were taken. Study-wide points: Different sampling times were used for sustained-remission and progressing patients.

Germline-derived CDR1 and CDR2 are SEHNR and FQNEAQ (reference sequence). V was shortened by 3 bases and J by 0 bases, with 11 bases between the two germline ends. The CDR3 is 15 amino acids. About 1.9 micrograms of genomic DNA (from cryopreserved PBMCs) were used for TCR beta libraries. Sequencing was performed with immunoSEQ multiplex PCR; in TCRdb, only in-frame clones are kept and a portion is missing. The sample carries fewer than 400,000 clones, 67% recorded once. The rearrangement uses TRBV7-9 and TRBJ1-1; D perhaps matches TRBD1 (5 bases). Source: PBMCs, taken after 36 months of ibrutinib treatment. This clonotype was sampled from a human donor with chronic lymphocytic leukemia. CDR3 DNA: TGTGCCAGCAGCTTGTCGACAGCTTTGAACACTGAAGCTTTCTTT. This translates into CASSLSTALNTEAFF.